This T cell receptor beta chain was sequenced during a study of shared clonotypes between healthy human individuals. This clone was seen at least ten times. Naive-designated CD8 cells lacked CD45RO, were positively enriched for CCR7, and omitted terminally differentiated effector memory CD45RA+ cells. The length of the CDR3 is 16 residues. V gave up 2 bases and J gave up 4 bases; unmatched junction bases: 10. TCRdb keeps only in-frame clones here, not all; method: immunoSEQ multiplex PCR. The sample gives more than 2 million clones, approximately 94% of which show up once; about 1.1% is in the top ten.

The clonotype was recovered from a man between 18 and 35 years old in good health. V gene TRBV23-1 combines with J gene TRBJ2-7, with 8 bases lining up with TRBD2. TRBV23-1 is an open reading frame whose function is uncertain. The sequenced sample was naive CD8+ T cells sorted from blood. For the CDR3, the DNA is TGCGCCAGCAGTCAAGACCGCGCGGGAGGAGGGTACGAGCAGTACTTC. Its translation is CASSQDRAGGGYEQYF.